This TCR beta chain was recovered during a study of blood T cell repertoires in COVID-19. Study-level information: Nucleic acid was either cDNA or gDNA, and it came from T cells, B-cell-depleted T cells, or PBMCs.

CDR1 is SGHNT, CDR2 YYREEE, per germline (reference sequence). V was clipped by 3 bases and J by 4 bases; unmatched bases: 4. The CDR3 runs to 13 residues. In the original workflow: Reference gene primer amplification in the assay estimated nucleated cell counts. Sequencing used immunoSEQ multiplex PCR; TCRdb keeps in-frame clones, though not all of them. The V and J calls and clone size were taken over from that table, and D and trimming were inferred from the DNA. The repertoire holds 180,000 or so clones, with around 90% as singletons. The sequenced material came from peripheral blood. J is TRBJ2-7 and V is TRBV5-4; TRBD2 matches at 7 bases. The clonotype was recovered from a man aged 45-65 years with acute or convalescent COVID-19. CDR3 protein: CASSSTSEYEQYF. DNA for the CDR3: TGTGCCAGCAGCTCCACTAGCGAGTACGAGCAGTACTTC. Using reference TRBV5-4 and TRBJ2-7 for the parts outside the CDR3, the full variable domain is ETGVTQSPTHLIKTRGQQVTLRCSSQSGHNTVSWYQQALGQGPQFIFQYYREEENGRGNFPPRFSGLQFPNYSSELNVNALELDDSALYLCASSSTSEYEQYFGPGTRLTVT.